This paragraph reports one TCR beta chain. As yet, its antigen is unknown. This sample was included in a study of graft-versus-host responses after intestinal transplantation. The overall study: Every recipient underwent anti-thymocyte globulin induction, then tacrolimus and steroids for two to four years.

Overall study findings and caveats: Peak circulating GvH clone levels were associated with early post-transplant HvG declines. In patients with graft-donor T cell macrochimerism, allograft graft-versus-host to host-versus-graft clonal ratios were high.

Some clones are missing from TCRdb's copy, which holds only in-frame ones; the method was immunoSEQ multiplex PCR. In the table there are roughly 100,000 clones, about nine tenths of which are singletons. CDR1 LNHNV and CDR2 YYDKDF come from the germline V gene (reference sequence). This CDR3 is 15 amino acids long. Trimming stripped 1 base from V and 1 base from J, with 9 bases between. The V gene is TRBV15, the J gene TRBJ2-3; perhaps TRBD1 as D (6 bases). The sequence derives from a human donor who was the organ donor for an intestinal transplant. Sequencing was performed on unstimulated CD4+ T cells sorted from spleen or lymph node cells, taken before transplant. CDR3 nucleotide sequence: TGTGCCACCAGCAGAGGTGGGGGCGGCACAGATACGCAGTATTTT. Its protein is CATSRGGGGTDTQYF.